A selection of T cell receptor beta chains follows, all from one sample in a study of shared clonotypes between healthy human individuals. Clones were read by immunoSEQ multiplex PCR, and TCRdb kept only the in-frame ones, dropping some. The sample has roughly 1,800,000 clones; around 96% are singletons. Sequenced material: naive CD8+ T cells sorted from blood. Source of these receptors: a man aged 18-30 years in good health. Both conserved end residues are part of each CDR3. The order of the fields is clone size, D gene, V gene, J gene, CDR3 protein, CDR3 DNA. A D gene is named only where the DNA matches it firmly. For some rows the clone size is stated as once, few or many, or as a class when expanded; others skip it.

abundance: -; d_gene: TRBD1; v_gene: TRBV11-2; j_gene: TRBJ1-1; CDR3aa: CASSHGQGDWNTEAFF; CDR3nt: TGTGCCAGCAGCCATGGACAGGGAGATTGGAACACTGAAGCTTTCTTT
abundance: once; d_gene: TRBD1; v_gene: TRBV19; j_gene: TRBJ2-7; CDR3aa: CASSTTDRGHEQYF; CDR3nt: TGTGCCAGTAGTACAACTGACAGGGGCCACGAGCAGTACTTC
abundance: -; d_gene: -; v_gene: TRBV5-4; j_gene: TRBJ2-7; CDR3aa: CASSLVEGGEQYF; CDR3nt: TGTGCCAGCAGCTTGGTTGAGGGTGGCGAGCAGTACTTC
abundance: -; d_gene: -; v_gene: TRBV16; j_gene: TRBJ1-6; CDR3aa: CASSQSIGRDVNSPLHF; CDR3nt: TGTGCCAGCAGCCAATCGATAGGCCGGGACGTCAATTCACCCCTCCACTTT
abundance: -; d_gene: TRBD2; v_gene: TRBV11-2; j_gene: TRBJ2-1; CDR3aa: CASSLPRGAGVGEQFF; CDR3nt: TGTGCCAGCAGCCTACCGAGAGGGGCGGGAGTTGGTGAGCAGTTCTTC
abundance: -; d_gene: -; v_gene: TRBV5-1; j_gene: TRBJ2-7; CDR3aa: CASSLETSYEQYF; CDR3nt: TGCGCCAGCAGCTTGGAGACCTCCTACGAGCAGTACTTC
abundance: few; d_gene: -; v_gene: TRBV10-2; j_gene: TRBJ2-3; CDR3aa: CASSEGDTQYF; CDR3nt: TGCGCCAGCAGTGAAGGGGATACGCAGTATTTT
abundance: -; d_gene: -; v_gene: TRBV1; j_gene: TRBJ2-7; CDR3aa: CTSRVVGVSYEQYF; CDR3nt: TGCACCAGCAGAGTCGTAGGGGTCTCCTACGAGCAGTACTTC
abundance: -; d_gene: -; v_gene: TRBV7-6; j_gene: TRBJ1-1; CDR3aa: CASSQWVGDLAGTSSEAFF; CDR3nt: TGTGCCAGCAGCCAGTGGGTTGGGGACTTGGCTGGGACGTCTTCTGAAGCTTTCTTT
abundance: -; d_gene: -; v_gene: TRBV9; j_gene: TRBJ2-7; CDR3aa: CASSVGTDDYEQYF; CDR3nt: TGTGCCAGCAGCGTCGGGACGGACGACTACGAGCAGTACTTC
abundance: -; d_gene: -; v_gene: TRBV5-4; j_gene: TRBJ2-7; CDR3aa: CASSLEQGSYEQYF; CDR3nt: TGTGCCAGCAGCTTGGAACAGGGCTCCTACGAGCAGTACTTC
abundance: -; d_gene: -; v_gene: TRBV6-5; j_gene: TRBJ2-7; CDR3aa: CASSIAGNPIYEQYF; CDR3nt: TGTGCCAGCAGTATCGCCGGGAACCCTATCTACGAGCAGTACTTC
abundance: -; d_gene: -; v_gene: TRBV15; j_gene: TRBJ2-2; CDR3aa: CATSRDLSGGELFF; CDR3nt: TGTGCCACCAGCAGAGATTTGTCGGGCGGGGAGCTGTTTTTT
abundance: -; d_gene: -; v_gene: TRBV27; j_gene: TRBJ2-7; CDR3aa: CASSWAVNSYEQYF; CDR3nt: TGTGCCAGCAGTTGGGCGGTAAACTCCTACGAGCAGTACTTC
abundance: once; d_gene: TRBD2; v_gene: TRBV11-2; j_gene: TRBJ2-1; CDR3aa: CASRVAGGPGNEQFF; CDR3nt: TGTGCCAGCCGGGTAGCGGGAGGGCCTGGGAATGAGCAGTTCTTC
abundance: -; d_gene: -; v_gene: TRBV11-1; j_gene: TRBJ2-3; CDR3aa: CASSLALASTDTQYF; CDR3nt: TGTGCCAGCAGCTTAGCACTCGCTAGCACAGATACGCAGTATTTT
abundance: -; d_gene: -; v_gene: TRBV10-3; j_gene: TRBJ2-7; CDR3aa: CAISELEHEQYF; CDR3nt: TGTGCCATCAGTGAGTTGGAACACGAGCAGTACTTC
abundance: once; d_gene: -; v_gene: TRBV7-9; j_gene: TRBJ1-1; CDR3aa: CASSPQGTEAFF; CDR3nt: TGTGCCAGCAGCCCTCAGGGGACTGAAGCTTTCTTT
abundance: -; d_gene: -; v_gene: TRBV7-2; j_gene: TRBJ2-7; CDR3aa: CASSLALGEGYEQYF; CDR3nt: TGTGCCAGCAGCTTAGCATTGGGGGAAGGTTACGAGCAGTACTTC
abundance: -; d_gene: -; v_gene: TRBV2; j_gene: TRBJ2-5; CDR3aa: CASNLFTGSETQYF; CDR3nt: TGTGCCAGCAACCTATTCACAGGGTCAGAGACCCAGTACTTC
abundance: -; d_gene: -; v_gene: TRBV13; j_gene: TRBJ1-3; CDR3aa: CASSLGSQGPSGNTIYF; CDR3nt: TGTGCCAGCAGCTTAGGCAGCCAGGGCCCAAGTGGAAACACCATATATTTT
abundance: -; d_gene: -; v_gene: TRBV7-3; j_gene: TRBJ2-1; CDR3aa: CASSDPTSNEQFF; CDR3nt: TGTGCCAGCAGCGACCCGACTAGCAATGAGCAGTTCTTC
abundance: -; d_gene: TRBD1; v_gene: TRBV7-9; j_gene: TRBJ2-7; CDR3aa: CASSPGTGGVEQYF; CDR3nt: TGTGCCAGCAGCCCCGGGACAGGGGGCGTCGAGCAGTACTTC
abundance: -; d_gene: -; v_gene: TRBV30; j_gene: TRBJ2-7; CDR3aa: CAWRGPSDWYEQYF; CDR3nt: TGTGCCTGGAGGGGGCCAAGCGACTGGTACGAGCAGTACTTC
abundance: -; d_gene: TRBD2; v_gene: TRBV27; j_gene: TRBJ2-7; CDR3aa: CASSPTPGTSGYEQYF; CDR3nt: TGTGCCAGCAGTCCAACCCCCGGGACTAGCGGTTACGAGCAGTACTTC
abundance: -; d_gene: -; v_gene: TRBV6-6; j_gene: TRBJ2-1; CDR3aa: CATEGSSYNEQFF; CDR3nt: TGTGCCACTGAGGGAAGCTCCTACAATGAGCAGTTCTTC
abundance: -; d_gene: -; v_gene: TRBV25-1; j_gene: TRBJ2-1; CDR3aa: CASSVADEQFF; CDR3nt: TGTGCCAGCAGTGTAGCGGATGAGCAGTTCTTC
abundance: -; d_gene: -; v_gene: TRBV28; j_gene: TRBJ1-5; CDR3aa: CASRIDSHSNQPQHF; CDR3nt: TGTGCCAGCAGGATAGACAGCCATAGCAATCAGCCCCAGCATTTT
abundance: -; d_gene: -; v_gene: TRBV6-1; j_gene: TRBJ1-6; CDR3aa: CASSPTGLGSPLHF; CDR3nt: TGTGCCAGCAGCCCGACGGGCCTAGGATCACCCCTCCACTTT
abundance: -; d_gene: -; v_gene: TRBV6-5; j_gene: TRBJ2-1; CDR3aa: CASSYARGGEQFF; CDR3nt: TGTGCCAGCAGTTACGCTAGGGGAGGTGAGCAGTTCTTC
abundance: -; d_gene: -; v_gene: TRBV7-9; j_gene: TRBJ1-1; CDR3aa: CASSLGTVKEYEAFF; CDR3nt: TGTGCCAGCAGCTTAGGGACCGTGAAAGAGTATGAAGCTTTCTTT
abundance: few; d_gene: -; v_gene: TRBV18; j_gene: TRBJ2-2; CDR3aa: CASSPRQDNTGELFF; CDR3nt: TGTGCCAGCTCACCAAGGCAGGATAACACCGGGGAGCTGTTTTTT
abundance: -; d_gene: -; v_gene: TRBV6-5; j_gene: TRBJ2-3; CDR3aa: CASSHAADTQYF; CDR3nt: TGTGCCAGCAGTCACGCCGCAGATACGCAGTATTTT
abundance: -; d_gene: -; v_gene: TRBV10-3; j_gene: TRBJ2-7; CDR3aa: CAIRGVEGSYEQYF; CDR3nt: TGTGCCATCAGGGGGGTAGAGGGGTCCTACGAGCAGTACTTC
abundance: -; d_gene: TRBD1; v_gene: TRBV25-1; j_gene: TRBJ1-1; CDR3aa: CASSVTGKAFF; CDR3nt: TGTGCCAGCAGTGTGACAGGGAAAGCTTTCTTT
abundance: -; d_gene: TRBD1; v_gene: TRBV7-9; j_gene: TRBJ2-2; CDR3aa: CASLQGALNTGELFF; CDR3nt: TGTGCCAGTTTACAGGGGGCGCTAAACACCGGGGAGCTGTTTTTT
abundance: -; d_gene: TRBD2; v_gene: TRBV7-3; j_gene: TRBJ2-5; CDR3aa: CASSLLASGQETQYF; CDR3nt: TGTGCCAGCAGCTTATTGGCTAGCGGCCAAGAGACCCAGTACTTC
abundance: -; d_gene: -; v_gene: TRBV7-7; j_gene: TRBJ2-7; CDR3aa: CASSLQAGLTGEQYF; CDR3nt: TGTGCTAGCAGCCTACAGGCGGGGCTGACTGGCGAGCAGTACTTC
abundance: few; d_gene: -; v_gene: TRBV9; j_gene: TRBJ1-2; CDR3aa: CASSVVDSNYGYTF; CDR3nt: TGTGCCAGCAGCGTAGTGGACAGTAACTATGGCTACACCTTC
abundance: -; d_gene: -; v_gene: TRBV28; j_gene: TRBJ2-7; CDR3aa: CASSLVVTGVYEQYF; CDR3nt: TGTGCCAGCAGTTTAGTCGTGACAGGCGTCTACGAGCAGTACTTC
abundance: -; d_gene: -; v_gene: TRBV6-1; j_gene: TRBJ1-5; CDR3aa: CASSEGFSASNQPQHF; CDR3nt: TGTGCCAGCAGTGAAGGCTTCAGTGCGAGCAATCAGCCCCAGCATTTT
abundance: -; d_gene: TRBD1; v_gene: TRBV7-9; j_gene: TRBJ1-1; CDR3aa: CASSVTGDAEAFF; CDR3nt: TGTGCCAGCAGCGTAACAGGGGACGCTGAAGCTTTCTTT